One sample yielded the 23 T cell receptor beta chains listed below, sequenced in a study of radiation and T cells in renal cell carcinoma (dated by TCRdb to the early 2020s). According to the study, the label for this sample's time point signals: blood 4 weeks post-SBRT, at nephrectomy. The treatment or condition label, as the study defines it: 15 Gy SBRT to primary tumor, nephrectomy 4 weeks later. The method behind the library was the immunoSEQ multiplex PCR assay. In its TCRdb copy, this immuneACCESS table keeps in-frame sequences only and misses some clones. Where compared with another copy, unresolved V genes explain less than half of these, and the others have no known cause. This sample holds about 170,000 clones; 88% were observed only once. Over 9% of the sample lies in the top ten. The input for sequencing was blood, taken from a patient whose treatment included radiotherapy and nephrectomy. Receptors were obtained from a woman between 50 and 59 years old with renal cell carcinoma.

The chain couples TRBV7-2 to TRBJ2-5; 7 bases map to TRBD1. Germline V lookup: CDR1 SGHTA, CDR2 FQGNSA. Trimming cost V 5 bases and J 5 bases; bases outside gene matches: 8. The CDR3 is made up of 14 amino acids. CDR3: CASSTTGVPETQYF. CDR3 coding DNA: TGTGCCAGCAGCACTACAGGGGTCCCGGAGACCCAGTACTTC.

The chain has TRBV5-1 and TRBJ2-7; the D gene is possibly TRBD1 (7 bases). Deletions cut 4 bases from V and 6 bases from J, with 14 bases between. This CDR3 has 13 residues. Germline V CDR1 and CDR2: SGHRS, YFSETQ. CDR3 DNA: TGCGCCAGCAGCCCGGCGCAGGGGGGCGAGCAGTACTTC. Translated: CASSPAQGGEQYF.

CDR3: CASSVSGGNYNEQFF. The CDR3 coding sequence is TGTGCCAGCAGTGTTAGCGGGGGGAACTACAATGAGCAGTTCTTC. V gene TRBV7-2 combines with J gene TRBJ2-1; 10 nucleotides line up with TRBD2. V was pared by 6 bases and J by 3 bases, with 5 bases of the junction left unmatched. CDR3 length equals 15 residues. The germline V gene has CDR1 SGHTA and CDR2 FQGNSA.

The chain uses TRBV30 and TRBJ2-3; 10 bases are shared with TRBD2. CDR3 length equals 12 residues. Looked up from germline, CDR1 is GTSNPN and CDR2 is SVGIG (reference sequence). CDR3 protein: CVSGGGTDTQYF. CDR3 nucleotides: TGTGTGAGCGGGGGGGGGACAGATACGCAGTATTTT. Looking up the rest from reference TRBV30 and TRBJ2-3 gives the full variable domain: SQTIHQWPATLVQPVGSPLSLECTVEGTSNPNLYWYRQAAGRGLQLLFYSVGIGQISSEVPQNLSASRPQDRQFILSSKKLLLSDSGFYLCVSGGGTDTQYFGPGTRLTVL.

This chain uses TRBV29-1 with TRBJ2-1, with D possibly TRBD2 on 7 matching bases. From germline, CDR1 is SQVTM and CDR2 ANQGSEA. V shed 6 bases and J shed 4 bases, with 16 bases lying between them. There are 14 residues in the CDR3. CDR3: CSVRGGGRYNEQFF. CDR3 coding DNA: TGCAGCGTGAGGGGCGGGGGCCGATACAATGAGCAGTTCTTC.

The chain's CDR3 is CASSRRGSSYNEQFF. CDR3 coding DNA: TGTGCCAGCAGTAGGCGGGGGAGCTCCTACAATGAGCAGTTCTTC. This chain links TRBV6-1 with TRBJ2-1; 7 bases line up with TRBD2. The germline V gene has CDR1 MNHNS and CDR2 SASEGT. Trimming removed 5 bases from V and 0 bases from J; junction bases left unmatched: 4. This CDR3 is 15 amino acids long.

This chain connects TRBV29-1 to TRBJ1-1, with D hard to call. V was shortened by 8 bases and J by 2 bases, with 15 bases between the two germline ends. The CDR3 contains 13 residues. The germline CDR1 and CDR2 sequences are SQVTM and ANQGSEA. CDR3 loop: CSLVFGFNTEAFF. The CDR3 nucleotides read TGCAGCCTGGTCTTCGGGTTCAACACTGAAGCTTTCTTT.

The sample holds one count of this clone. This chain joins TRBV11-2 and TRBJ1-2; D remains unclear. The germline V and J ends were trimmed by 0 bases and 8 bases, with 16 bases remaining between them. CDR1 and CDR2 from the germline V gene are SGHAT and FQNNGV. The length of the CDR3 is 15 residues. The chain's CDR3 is CASSLDPSSGYGYTF. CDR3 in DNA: TGTGCCAGCAGCTTAGATCCTAGCTCGGGTTACGGCTACACCTTC.

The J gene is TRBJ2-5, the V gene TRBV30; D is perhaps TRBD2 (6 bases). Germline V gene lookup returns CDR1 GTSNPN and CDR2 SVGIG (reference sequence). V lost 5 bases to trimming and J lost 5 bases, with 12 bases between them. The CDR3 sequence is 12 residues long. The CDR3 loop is CAWATRGETQYF. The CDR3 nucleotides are TGTGCCTGGGCGACCCGGGGGGAGACCCAGTACTTC.

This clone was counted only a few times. Written as DNA, the CDR3 is TGTGCCAGCAGCCACCCTACTACAGGGGACTATGGCTACACCTTC. Encoded protein: CASSHPTTGDYGYTF. V and J are TRBV13 and TRBJ1-2, with 7 bases fitting TRBD1. Germline V gives CDR1 PRHDT, CDR2 FYEKMQ (reference sequence). There are 15 residues in the CDR3. J gave up 3 bases and V 5 bases, and 9 bases lay outside the gene matches. Supplemented by reference TRBV13 and TRBJ1-2, the full variable domain reads AAGVIQSPRHLIKEKRETATLKCYPIPRHDTVYWYQQGPGQDPQFLISFYEKMQSDKGSIPDRFSAQQFSDYHSELNMSSLELGDSALYFCASSHPTTGDYGYTFGSGTRLTVV.

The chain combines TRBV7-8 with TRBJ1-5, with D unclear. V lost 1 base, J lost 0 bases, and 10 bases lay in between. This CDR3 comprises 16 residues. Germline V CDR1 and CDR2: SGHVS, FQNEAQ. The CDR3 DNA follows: TGTGCCAGCAGCTTAGTTTTAACTTCTAGCAATCAGCCCCAGCATTTT. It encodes CASSLVLTSSNQPQHF. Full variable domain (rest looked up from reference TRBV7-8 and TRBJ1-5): GAGVSQSPRYKVAKRGQDVALRCDPISGHVSLFWYQQALGQGPEFLTYFQNEAQLDKSGLPSDRFFAERPEGSVSTLKIQRTQQEDSAVYLCASSLVLTSSNQPQHFGDGTRLSIL.

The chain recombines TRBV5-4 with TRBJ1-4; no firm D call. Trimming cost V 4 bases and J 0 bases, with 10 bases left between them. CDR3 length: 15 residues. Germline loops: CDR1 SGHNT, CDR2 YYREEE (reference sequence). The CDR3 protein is CASSQDLATNEKLFF. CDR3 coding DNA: TGTGCCAGCAGCCAGGACCTTGCAACTAATGAAAAACTGTTTTTT. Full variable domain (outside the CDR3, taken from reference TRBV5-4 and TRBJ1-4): ETGVTQSPTHLIKTRGQQVTLRCSSQSGHNTVSWYQQALGQGPQFIFQYYREEENGRGNFPPRFSGLQFPNYSSELNVNALELDDSALYLCASSQDLATNEKLFFGSGTQLSVL.

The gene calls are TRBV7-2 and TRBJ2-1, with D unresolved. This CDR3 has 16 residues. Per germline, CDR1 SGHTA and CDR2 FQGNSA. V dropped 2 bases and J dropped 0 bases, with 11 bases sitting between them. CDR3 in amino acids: CASSLRAQSSYNEQFF. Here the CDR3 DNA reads TGTGCCAGCAGCTTACGGGCGCAGAGCTCCTACAATGAGCAGTTCTTC.

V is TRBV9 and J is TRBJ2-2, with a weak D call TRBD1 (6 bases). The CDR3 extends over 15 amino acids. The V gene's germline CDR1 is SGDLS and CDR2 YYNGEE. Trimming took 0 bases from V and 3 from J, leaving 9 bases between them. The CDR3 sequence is CASSVAGQDTGELFF. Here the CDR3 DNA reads TGTGCCAGCAGCGTAGCGGGACAAGACACCGGGGAGCTGTTTTTT.

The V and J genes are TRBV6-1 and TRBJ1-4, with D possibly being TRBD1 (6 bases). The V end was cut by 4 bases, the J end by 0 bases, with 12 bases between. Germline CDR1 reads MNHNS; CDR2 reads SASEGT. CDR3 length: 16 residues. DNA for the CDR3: TGTGCCAGCAGTGCGCTGGGGGCCCCAACTAATGAAAAACTGTTTTTT. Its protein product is CASSALGAPTNEKLFF.

The DNA for the CDR3 is TGTGCCAGCTCACCGGCGGCGGATCAGCCCCAGCATTTT. Its protein product is CASSPAADQPQHF. The chain links TRBV18 to TRBJ1-5; D remains unclear. V gave up 3 bases and J gave up 5 bases, with 8 bases separating them. The CDR3 extends over 13 amino acids. CDR1 and CDR2 (germline): KGHSH, LQKENI.

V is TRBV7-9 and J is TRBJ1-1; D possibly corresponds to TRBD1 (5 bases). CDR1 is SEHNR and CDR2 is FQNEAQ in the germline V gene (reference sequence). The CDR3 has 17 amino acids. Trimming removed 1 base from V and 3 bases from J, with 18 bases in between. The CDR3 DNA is TGTGCCAGCAGCTTAGATCCGCTGGGGGTAAAGGACACTGAAGCTTTCTTT. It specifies CASSLDPLGVKDTEAFF.

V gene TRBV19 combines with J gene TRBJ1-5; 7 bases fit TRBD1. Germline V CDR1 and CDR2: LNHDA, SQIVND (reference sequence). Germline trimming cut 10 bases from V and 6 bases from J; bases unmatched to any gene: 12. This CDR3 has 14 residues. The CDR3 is CATKPEGAFQPQHF. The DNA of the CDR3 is TGTGCCACTAAGCCCGAGGGGGCTTTTCAGCCCCAGCATTTT. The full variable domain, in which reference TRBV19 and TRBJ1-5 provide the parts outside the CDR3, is DGGITQSPKYLFRKEGQNVTLSCEQNLNHDAMYWYRQDPGQGLRLIYYSQIVNDFQKGDIAEGYSVSREKKESFPLTVTSAQKNPTAFYLCATKPEGAFQPQHFGDGTRLSIL.

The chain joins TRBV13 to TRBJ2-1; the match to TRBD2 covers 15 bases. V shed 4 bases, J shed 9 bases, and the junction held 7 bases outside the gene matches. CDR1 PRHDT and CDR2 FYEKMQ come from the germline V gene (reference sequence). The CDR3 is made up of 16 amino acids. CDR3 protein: CASSSWTSGGAGEQFF. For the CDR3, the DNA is TGTGCCAGCAGCTCATGGACTAGCGGGGGGGCCGGTGAGCAGTTCTTC. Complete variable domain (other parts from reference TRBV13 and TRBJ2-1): AAGVIQSPRHLIKEKRETATLKCYPIPRHDTVYWYQQGPGQDPQFLISFYEKMQSDKGSIPDRFSAQQFSDYHSELNMSSLELGDSALYFCASSSWTSGGAGEQFFGPGTRLTVL.

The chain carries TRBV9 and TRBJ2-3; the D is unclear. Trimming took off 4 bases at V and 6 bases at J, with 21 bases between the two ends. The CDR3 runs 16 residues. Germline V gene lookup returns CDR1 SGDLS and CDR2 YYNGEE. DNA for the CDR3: TGTGCCAGCAGCTATACCTCGACCCCCGGTACGGATACGCAGTATTTT. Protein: CASSYTSTPGTDTQYF.

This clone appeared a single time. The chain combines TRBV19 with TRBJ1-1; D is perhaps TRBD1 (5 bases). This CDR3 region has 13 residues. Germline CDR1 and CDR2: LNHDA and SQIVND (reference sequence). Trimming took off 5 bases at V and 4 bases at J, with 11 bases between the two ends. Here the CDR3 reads CASSPPGTTEAFF. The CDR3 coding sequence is TGTGCCAGTAGTCCTCCAGGGACCACTGAAGCTTTCTTT.

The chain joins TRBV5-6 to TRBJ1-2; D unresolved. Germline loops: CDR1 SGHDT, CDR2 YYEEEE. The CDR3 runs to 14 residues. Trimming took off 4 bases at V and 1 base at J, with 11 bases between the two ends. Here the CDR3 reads CASSPPTVNYGYTF. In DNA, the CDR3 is TGTGCCAGCAGCCCCCCCACTGTTAACTATGGCTACACCTTC.

For the CDR3, the DNA is TGTGCCAGCAGCTCCCGGGACAGGGGGCTTTACAGCTATGGCTACACCTTC. Its translation: CASSSRDRGLYSYGYTF. The chain couples TRBV7-2 to TRBJ1-2, with TRBD1 matching 12 bases. Trimming took 4 bases from V and 4 from J; bases not matched to a gene: 10. The CDR3 totals 17 residues. CDR1 is SGHTA and CDR2 is FQGNSA in the germline V gene.